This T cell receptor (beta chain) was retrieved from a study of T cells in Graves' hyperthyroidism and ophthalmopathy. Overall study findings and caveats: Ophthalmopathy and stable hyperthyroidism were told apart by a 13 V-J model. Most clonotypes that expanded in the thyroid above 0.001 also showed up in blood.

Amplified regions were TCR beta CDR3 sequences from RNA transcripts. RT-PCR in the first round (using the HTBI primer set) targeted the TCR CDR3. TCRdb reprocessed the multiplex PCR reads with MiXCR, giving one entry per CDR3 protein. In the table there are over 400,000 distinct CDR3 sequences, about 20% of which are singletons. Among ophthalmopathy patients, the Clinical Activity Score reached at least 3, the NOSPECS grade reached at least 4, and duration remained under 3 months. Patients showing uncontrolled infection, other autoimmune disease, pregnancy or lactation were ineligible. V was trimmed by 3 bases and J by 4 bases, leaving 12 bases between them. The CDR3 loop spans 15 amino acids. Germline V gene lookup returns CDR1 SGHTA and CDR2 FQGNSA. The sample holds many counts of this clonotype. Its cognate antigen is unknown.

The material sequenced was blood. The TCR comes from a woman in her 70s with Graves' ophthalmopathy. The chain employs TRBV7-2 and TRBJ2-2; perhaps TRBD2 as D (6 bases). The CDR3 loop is CASSFTGGITGELFF. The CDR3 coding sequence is TGTGCCAGCAGCTTTACGGGCGGGATCACCGGGGAGCTGTTTTTT.